The 2 T cell receptor beta chains presented below share a single source sample, sequenced in a study of blood T cell repertoires in COVID-19. Produced via immunoSEQ multiplex PCR; TCRdb's table is partial and in-frame only. The sample shows about 320,000 clones, around nine tenths of them seen only once. Sequenced sample: PBMCs or T cells enriched from blood (not recorded which). Receptors originate from a young man who had recovered from COVID-19.

The chain recombines TRBV6-5 with TRBJ1-2, with a tentative D call TRBD1 (5 bases). V gave up 8 bases and J gave up 4 bases, with 11 bases separating them. Looked up from germline, CDR1 is MNHEY and CDR2 is SVGAGI. CDR3 length: 12 amino acids. CDR3 sequence reads: CASGRDSYGYTF. The CDR3 coding sequence is TGTGCCAGCGGGAGGGACTCCTATGGCTACACCTTC.

J is TRBJ2-1 and V is TRBV2; TRBD2 aligns across 16 bases. Trimming removed 5 bases from V and 12 bases from J; junction bases left unmatched: 10. Germline lookup yields CDR1 SNHLY and CDR2 FYNNEI. The length of the CDR3 is 16 residues. The CDR3 bases are TGTGCCAGCAGTTCTCCGGGACTAGCGGGGGGGCTTGGGCAGTTCTTC. Translating it yields CASSSPGLAGGLGQFF.